This is a list of T cell receptor beta chains from one sample in a study of blood T cell repertoires in COVID-19. Assay: immunoSEQ multiplex PCR; the TCRdb copy retains only in-frame clones and omits some. The sample contains fewer than 350,000 clones, around 85% of which appear only once. The sequencing sample was made of PBMCs or T cells enriched from blood (not recorded which). These receptors all come from a woman in her forties or fifties who had recovered from COVID-19. Both conserved end residues are part of each CDR3. A D gene is named only where the DNA matches it firmly.

>TRBJ1-5|NA|TRBV18
TGTGCCAGCTCCCAACGCCAGGGCGGGGGGCCCCAGCATTTT
CASSQRQGGGPQHF
>TRBJ2-7|NA|TRBV2
TGTGCCAGCAGTCACCAACTAGCTGGGCGCGAGCAGTACTTC
CASSHQLAGREQYF
>TRBJ1-6|NA|TRBV4-2
TGTGCCAGCAGCCACCCACCCCAGGGAAGCTCCTATAATTCACCCCTCCACTTT
CASSHPPQGSSYNSPLHF
>TRBJ1-4|NA|TRBV5-1
TGCGCCAGCAGACGTCAAGGGGGAATAAATGAAAAACTGTTTTTT
CASRRQGGINEKLFF
>TRBJ1-6|TRBD1|TRBV19
TGTGCCAGTAGTATGACAGGGGAAGTGCCTTGGAATTCACCCTTCCACTTT
CASSMTGEVPWNSPFHF
>TRBJ1-6|TRBD1|TRBV6-5
TGTGCCAGCACCTGGGACAGGGTCTCACCCCTCCACTTT
CASTWDRVSPLHF
>TRBJ2-7|TRBD1|TRBV27
TGTGCCAGCAGGCCGCAGGGGGTACGATACGAGCAGTACTTC
CASRPQGVRYEQYF
>TRBJ2-3|NA|TRBV10-1
TGCGCCAGCAGCGGAGCAAGAAGCGATACGCAGTATTTT
CASSGARSDTQYF
>TRBJ2-2|NA|TRBV15
TGTGCCACCAGCAGAGAACATGGGGTCCCCGGGATGAACACCGGGGAGCTGTTTTTT
CATSREHGVPGMNTGELFF
>TRBJ1-3|TRBD1|TRBV7-9
TGTGCCAGCAGTCCGACAGGGGGTCTTGGAAACACCATATATTTT
CASSPTGGLGNTIYF
>TRBJ2-7|TRBD2|TRBV7-2
TGTGCCAGCAGCCTAAAGGTCTTGGCTAGCGGGAGTATCAACGAGCAGTACTTC
CASSLKVLASGSINEQYF
>TRBJ1-2|NA|TRBV7-2
TGTGCCAGCAGCTTGCCCACAGGGACGGAGGGCTACACCTTC
CASSLPTGTEGYTF
>TRBJ2-1|TRBD2|TRBV7-2
TGTGCCAGCAGCTACACTAGCGGGAGTGTTAATGAGCAGTTCTTC
CASSYTSGSVNEQFF
>TRBJ2-3|NA|TRBV27
TGTGCCAGCAGCCCCCAAGGAGGCTGGGATACGCAGTATTTT
CASSPQGGWDTQYF
>TRBJ2-7|TRBD1|TRBV5-1
TGCGCCAGCAGCTTCAACCCCGACAGGGGCGGCGAGCAGTACTTC
CASSFNPDRGGEQYF
>TRBJ2-1|TRBD2|TRBV12-5
TGTGCTAGTGGTTCGACTAGCGGGAGGTCGGATGAGCAGTTCTTC
CASGSTSGRSDEQFF
>TRBJ2-2|NA|TRBV7-2
TGTGCCAGCAGCTTACCGCAGGGCACCGGGGAGCTGTTTTTT
CASSLPQGTGELFF
>TRBJ2-5|TRBD2|TRBV7-2
TGTGCCAGCAGCTTAGTGGGGACTAGCGGCGGGGAGACCCAGTACTTC
CASSLVGTSGGETQYF
>TRBJ1-1|NA|TRBV5-5
TGTGCCAGCAGCCACACCTCGAACACTGAAGCTTTCTTT
CASSHTSNTEAFF
>TRBJ1-6|TRBD1|TRBV30
TGTGCCTGGACCCAATCCCAGACAGGGGGTTATTCACCCCTCCACTTT
CAWTQSQTGGYSPLHF
>TRBJ2-1|TRBD2|TRBV30
TGTGCCTGGAGTCCCCCTAGCGGAGTTTACAATGAGCAGTTCTTC
CAWSPPSGVYNEQFF
>TRBJ1-5|NA|TRBV30
TGTGCCTGGAGTCCTGAAGGAGGTCAGCCCCAGCATTTT
CAWSPEGGQPQHF